This is a list of T cell receptor beta chains from one sample in a study of response to subunit inactivated influenza vaccine. TCRdb used MiXCR to reprocess the RT-PCR reads, holding one entry per CDR3 protein. Of 600,000 to 700,000 distinct CDR3 sequences listed, around 13% were seen once; the top ten hold 7.5% to 9%. Material: PBMCs from blood, obtained approximately 15 days before vaccination. Every receptor here comes from a man aged 50-60 years who received an inactivated influenza vaccine. The CDR3 runs from the conserved cysteine through the conserved F or W. The order of the fields is D gene, CDR3 length, V gene, clone size, J gene, CDR3 DNA, CDR3 protein. A D gene is named only where the DNA matches it firmly. Where a row states a size, it is once, few, many or the class of an expanded clone; other rows omit it.

NA	16	TRBV24-1	many	TRBJ2-3	TGTGCCACCAGTGAGGTTGGGCCCCTAACCAGAGATACGCAGTATTTT	CATSEVGPLTRDTQYF
NA	15	TRBV6-5	once	TRBJ1-6	TGTGCCAGCAGTTACTCGAGGCGGGGAAATTCACCCCTCCACTTT	CASSYSRRGNSPLHF
TRBD2	13	TRBV27	few	TRBJ2-1	TGTGCCAGCAGACTCTTCGCGGGGGATGAGCAGTTCTTC	CASRLFAGDEQFF
TRBD1	17	TRBV20-1	NA	TRBJ2-6	TGCAGTGCTAGAGATCGACAGGGCGGATCTGGGGCCAACGTCCTGACTTTC	CSARDRQGGSGANVLTF
NA	14	TRBV11-2	NA	TRBJ2-2	TGTGCCAGCAGCTTAGGCGCCAGCCTCGGGGAGCTGTTTTTT	CASSLGASLGELFF
NA	13	TRBV20-1	NA	TRBJ2-5	TGCAGTGCCTCCAGTGGCGGACAAGAGACCCAGTACTTC	CSASSGGQETQYF
NA	15	TRBV6-2/TRBV6-3	NA	TRBJ2-5	TGTGCCAGCAGTTACTCGGGAAGTTCGGGGAAGACCCAGTACTTC	CASSYSGSSGKTQYF
TRBD2	18	TRBV4-3	once	TRBJ2-3	TGCGCCAGCAGCCAACGTCCTAGCGGGGGGGCCGGTACAGATACGCAGTATTTT	CASSQRPSGGAGTDTQYF
NA	15	TRBV5-1	many	TRBJ2-5	TGCGCCAGCAGCCCGGAGTGGGGAGGCCAAGAGACCCAGTACTTC	CASSPEWGGQETQYF
NA	17	TRBV6-1	few	TRBJ2-6	TGTGCCAGCAGGAGAGGAGGGATAGTGGCTGGGGCCAACGTCCTGACTTTC	CASRRGGIVAGANVLTF
TRBD2	13	TRBV5-6	few	TRBJ2-1	TGTGCCAGCAGGCCGGGACTAGCGGCTGAGCAGTTCTTC	CASRPGLAAEQFF
NA	17	TRBV7-9	few	TRBJ1-1	TGTGCCAGCAGCTTAGGTCCTCCAGGGGCAATGAACACTGAAGCTTTCTTT	CASSLGPPGAMNTEAFF
NA	13	TRBV5-6	NA	TRBJ2-3	TGTGCCAGCAGCTTGGTCGGGGAGGATACGCAGTATTTT	CASSLVGEDTQYF
TRBD2	17	TRBV20-1	many	TRBJ2-7	TGCAGTGCTAGAGACGGGACTAGCGGGTATAGTAGCTACGAGCAGTACTTC	CSARDGTSGYSSYEQYF
NA	13	TRBV6-1	once	TRBJ2-1	TGTGCCAGCAGTGGGTTGAGGGGTGATGAGCAGTTCTTC	CASSGLRGDEQFF
NA	15	TRBV12-3/TRBV12-4	few	TRBJ2-7	TGTGCCAGCAGCCTTTTACCGGGACTCAACTACGAGCAGTACTTC	CASSLLPGLNYEQYF
NA	17	TRBV4-3	few	TRBJ2-4	TGCGCCAGCAGCCAAGAGGTTGCAAACAGAGCCAAAAACATTCAGTACTTC	CASSQEVANRAKNIQYF
NA	13	TRBV29-1	few	TRBJ2-7	TGCAGCGTTGAGGATCCGGGTGACTCGGAGCAGTACTTC	CSVEDPGDSEQYF
TRBD2	15	TRBV13	NA	TRBJ2-1	TGTGCCAGCAGGTCTCTAGCGGGGGGGCCTCAGGAGCAGTTCTTC	CASRSLAGGPQEQFF
TRBD1	15	TRBV7-9	NA	TRBJ1-3	TGTGCCAGCACTTCGGACAGGGGGAAAAGAAACACCATATATTTT	CASTSDRGKRNTIYF
NA	14	TRBV9	NA	TRBJ2-7	TGTGCCAGCAGCGTAGAGCCAGAGTTTGGAGAGCAGTACTTC	CASSVEPEFGEQYF
NA	15	TRBV5-1	many	TRBJ2-5	TGCGCCAGCAGCTTGGACAAACAGGTTCTAGAGACCCAGTACTTC	CASSLDKQVLETQYF
NA	16	TRBV5-8	few	TRBJ2-7	TGTGCCAGCAGCTTGGGGGGTGGTCTGGACCCATACGAGCAGTACTTC	CASSLGGGLDPYEQYF
TRBD1	15	TRBV5-1	NA	TRBJ2-1	TGCGCCAGCAGCCCGTTGGGGGACAGGGTTAATGAGCAGTTCTTC	CASSPLGDRVNEQFF
TRBD1	13	TRBV7-3	few	TRBJ2-2	TGTGCCAGCGGGACAGGGGTAACCGGGGAGCTGTTTTTT	CASGTGVTGELFF
NA	14	TRBV7-2	NA	TRBJ1-4	TGTGCCAGCAGCCCGACGGGCTTCAATGAAAAACTGTTTTTT	CASSPTGFNEKLFF
NA	14	TRBV7-8	NA	TRBJ1-1	TGTGCCAGCTCTCGAGATTTTATGAACACTGAAGCTTTCTTT	CASSRDFMNTEAFF
NA	16	TRBV12-3/TRBV12-4	NA	TRBJ1-1	TGTGCCAGCAGTTTAAAGGCAGTCATCTCGAACACTGAAGCTTTCTTT	CASSLKAVISNTEAFF
TRBD1	16	TRBV5-1	many	TRBJ1-6	TGCGCCAGCAGCCTAACAGGGGCGGTCTATAATTCACCCCTCCACTTT	CASSLTGAVYNSPLHF
NA	11	TRBV2	few	TRBJ1-1	TGTGCCAGCAGGTATTACACTGAAGCTTTCTTT	CASRYYTEAFF
NA	14	TRBV20-1	few	TRBJ2-2	TGCAGTGCCCCGGGACAAGCGAACACCGGGGAGCTGTTTTTT	CSAPGQANTGELFF
NA	14	TRBV13	NA	TRBJ2-7	TGTGCCAGCAGCCCCCGGAGGGAAGCCTACGAGCAGTACTTC	CASSPRREAYEQYF
NA	15	TRBV9	NA	TRBJ2-2	TGTGCCAGCAGCGTATCGAATAGGAGAACCGGGGAGCTGTTTTTT	CASSVSNRRTGELFF
NA	13	TRBV5-1	few	TRBJ2-1	TGCGCCAGCAGCTTCCCCGGGTACAATGAGCAGTTCTTC	CASSFPGYNEQFF
NA	17	TRBV7-9	NA	TRBJ2-3	TGTGCCAGCAGCTTAGCGAGGTCTCTCGGACTCACAGATACGCAGTATTTT	CASSLARSLGLTDTQYF
TRBD2	14	TRBV29-1	NA	TRBJ2-3	TGCAGCGCTTTAGCGGGAGGGCCGATAGATACGCAGTATTTT	CSALAGGPIDTQYF
NA	12	TRBV4-1	NA	TRBJ2-3	TGCGCCAGCAGCCAAGATAAGGATACGCAGTATTTT	CASSQDKDTQYF